This T cell receptor beta chain was captured in a study of post-analysis software for immune sequencing data. Carried by the TCR beta cDNA libraries were unique molecular identifiers. One entry per CDR3 protein results from TCRdb running MiXCR on the PCR reads. Of roughly 600,000 distinct CDR3 sequences in the sample, around 44% were seen once. Study-wide results and caveats: Several TRBV segments were more frequent in patients than controls; TRBV5-6, TRBV5-1 and TRBV20-1 belonged to this group.

Germline CDR1 SGHAT, CDR2 FQNNGV. Deletions cut 2 bases from V and 5 bases from J, with 13 bases between. The CDR3 length is 14 residues. Concerning this clonotype: What it binds is not known.

This chain uses TRBV11-2 with TRBJ2-7; D perhaps matches TRBD2 (5 bases). The sequence was collected from a girl aged 5 to 17 with multiple sclerosis. The sequencing sample was made of blood. The DNA for the CDR3 is TGTGCCAGCAGCTTATACCGAGGGAAGGACGAGCAGTACTTC. It yields the protein CASSLYRGKDEQYF.